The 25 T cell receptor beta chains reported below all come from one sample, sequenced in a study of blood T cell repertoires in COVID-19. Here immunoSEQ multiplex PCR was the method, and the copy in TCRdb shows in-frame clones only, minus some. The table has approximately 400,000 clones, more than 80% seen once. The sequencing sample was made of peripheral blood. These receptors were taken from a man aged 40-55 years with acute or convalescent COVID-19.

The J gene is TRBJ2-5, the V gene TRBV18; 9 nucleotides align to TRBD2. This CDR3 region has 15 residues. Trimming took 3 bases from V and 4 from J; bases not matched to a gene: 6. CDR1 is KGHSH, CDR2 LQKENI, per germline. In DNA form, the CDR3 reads TGTGCCAGCTCACCGGGTAGCGGGGGATCAGAGACCCAGTACTTC. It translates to CASSPGSGGSETQYF.

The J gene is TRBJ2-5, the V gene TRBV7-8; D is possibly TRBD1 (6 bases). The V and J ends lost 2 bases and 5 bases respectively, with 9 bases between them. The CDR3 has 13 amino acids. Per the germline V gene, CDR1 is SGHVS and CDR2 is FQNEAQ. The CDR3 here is CASSLNRVETQYF. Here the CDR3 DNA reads TGTGCCAGCAGCTTAAACAGGGTGGAGACCCAGTACTTC.

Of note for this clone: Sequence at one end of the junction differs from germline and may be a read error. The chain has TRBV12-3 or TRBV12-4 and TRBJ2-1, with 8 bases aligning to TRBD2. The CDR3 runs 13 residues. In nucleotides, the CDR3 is TGTGCCAGCAGTTTTCAGCTAGCGGGTGGTGAACTCTTC. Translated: CASSFQLAGGELF.

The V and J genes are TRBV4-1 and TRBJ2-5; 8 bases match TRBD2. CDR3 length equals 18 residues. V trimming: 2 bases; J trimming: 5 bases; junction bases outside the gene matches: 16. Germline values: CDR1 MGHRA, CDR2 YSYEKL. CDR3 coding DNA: TGCGCCAGCAGCCAATGGGGGGCTAGCGGGTCAACGGGGGAGACCCAGTACTTC. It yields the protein CASSQWGASGSTGETQYF.

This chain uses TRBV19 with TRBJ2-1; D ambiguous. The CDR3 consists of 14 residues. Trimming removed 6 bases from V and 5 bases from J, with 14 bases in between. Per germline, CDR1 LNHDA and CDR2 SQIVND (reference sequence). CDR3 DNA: TGTGCCAGTAGGGAGAGAGGAAAAAACAATGAGCAGTTCTTC. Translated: CASRERGKNNEQFF.

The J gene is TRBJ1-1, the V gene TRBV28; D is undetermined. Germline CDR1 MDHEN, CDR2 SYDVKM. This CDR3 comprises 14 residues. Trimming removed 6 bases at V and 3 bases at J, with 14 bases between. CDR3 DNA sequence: TGTGCCAGCAGGCGTGGACCGGAGGACACTGAAGCTTTCTTT. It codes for CASRRGPEDTEAFF.

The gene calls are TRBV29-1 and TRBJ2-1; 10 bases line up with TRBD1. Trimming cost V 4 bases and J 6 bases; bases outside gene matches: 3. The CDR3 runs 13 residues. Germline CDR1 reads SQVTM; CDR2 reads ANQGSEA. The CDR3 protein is CSVGQGAGNEQFF. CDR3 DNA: TGCAGCGTTGGACAGGGGGCTGGCAATGAGCAGTTCTTC.

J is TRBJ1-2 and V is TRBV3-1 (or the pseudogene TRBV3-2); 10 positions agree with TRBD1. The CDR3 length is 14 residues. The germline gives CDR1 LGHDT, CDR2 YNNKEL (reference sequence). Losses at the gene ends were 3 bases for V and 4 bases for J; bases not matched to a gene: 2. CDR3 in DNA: TGTGCCAGCAGCCACCGGGACAGGGGCTATGGCTACACCTTC. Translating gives CASSHRDRGYGYTF.

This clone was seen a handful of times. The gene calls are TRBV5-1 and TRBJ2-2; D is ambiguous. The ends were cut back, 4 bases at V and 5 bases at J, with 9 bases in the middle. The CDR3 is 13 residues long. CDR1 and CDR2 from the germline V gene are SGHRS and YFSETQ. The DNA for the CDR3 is TGCGCCAGCAGCACACTCGGGACCGGGGAGCTGTTTTTT. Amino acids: CASSTLGTGELFF.

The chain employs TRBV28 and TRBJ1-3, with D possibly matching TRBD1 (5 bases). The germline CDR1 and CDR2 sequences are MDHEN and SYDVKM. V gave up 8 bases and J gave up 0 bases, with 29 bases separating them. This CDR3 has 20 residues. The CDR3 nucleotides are TGTGCCAGCTCTTACTTCCAACCCATCGTATCGGGGGGCTCTGGAAACACCATATATTTT. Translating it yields CASSYFQPIVSGGSGNTIYF.

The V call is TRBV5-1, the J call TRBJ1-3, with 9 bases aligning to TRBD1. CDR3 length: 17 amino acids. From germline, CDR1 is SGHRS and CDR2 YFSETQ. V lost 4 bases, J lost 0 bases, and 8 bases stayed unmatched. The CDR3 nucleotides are TGCGCCAGCAGCAGCACAGGGGGCCCCCTCTCTGGAAACACCATATATTTT. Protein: CASSSTGGPLSGNTIYF.

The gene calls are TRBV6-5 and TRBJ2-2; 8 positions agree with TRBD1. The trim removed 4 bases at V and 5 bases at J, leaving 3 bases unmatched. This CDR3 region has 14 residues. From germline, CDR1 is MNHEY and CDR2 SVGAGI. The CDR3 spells CASSFGQGTGELFF. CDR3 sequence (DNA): TGTGCCAGCAGTTTTGGACAGGGAACCGGGGAGCTGTTTTTT.

CDR3 residues: CASSWPWDSQNTGELFF. The CDR3 DNA reads as TGTGCCAGCAGCTGGCCATGGGACAGCCAGAACACCGGGGAGCTGTTTTTT. This sequence joins TRBV13 and TRBJ2-2, with TRBD1 matching over 7 bases. The CDR3 sequence is 17 residues long. Looked up from germline, CDR1 is PRHDT and CDR2 is FYEKMQ (reference sequence). The trim removed 4 bases at V and 1 base at J, leaving 9 bases unmatched.

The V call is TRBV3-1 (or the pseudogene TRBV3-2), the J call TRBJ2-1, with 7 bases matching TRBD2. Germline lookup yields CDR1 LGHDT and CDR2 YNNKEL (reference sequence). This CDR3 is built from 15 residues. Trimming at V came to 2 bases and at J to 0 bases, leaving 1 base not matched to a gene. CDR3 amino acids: CASSQRGSSYNEQFF. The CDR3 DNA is TGTGCCAGCAGCCAACGCGGGAGCTCCTACAATGAGCAGTTCTTC.

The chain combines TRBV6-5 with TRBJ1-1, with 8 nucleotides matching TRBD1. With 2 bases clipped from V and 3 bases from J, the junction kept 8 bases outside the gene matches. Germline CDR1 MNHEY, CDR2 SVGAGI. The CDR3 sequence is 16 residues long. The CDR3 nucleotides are TGTGCCAGCAGTTACGAGCTTACAGGGGGAGACACTGAAGCTTTCTTT. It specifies CASSYELTGGDTEAFF.

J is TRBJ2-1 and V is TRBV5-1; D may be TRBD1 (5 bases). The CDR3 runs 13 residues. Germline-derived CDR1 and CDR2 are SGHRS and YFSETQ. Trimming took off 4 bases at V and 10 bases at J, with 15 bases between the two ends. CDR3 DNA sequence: TGCGCCAGCAGCATCTTAACAGGAAGGGAGCAGTTCTTC. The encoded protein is CASSILTGREQFF. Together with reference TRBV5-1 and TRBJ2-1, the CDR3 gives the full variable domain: KAGVTQTPRYLIKTRGQQVTLSCSPISGHRSVSWYQQTPGQGLQFLFEYFSETQRNKGNFPGRFSGRQFSNSRSEMNVSTLELGDSALYLCASSILTGREQFFGPGTRLTVL.

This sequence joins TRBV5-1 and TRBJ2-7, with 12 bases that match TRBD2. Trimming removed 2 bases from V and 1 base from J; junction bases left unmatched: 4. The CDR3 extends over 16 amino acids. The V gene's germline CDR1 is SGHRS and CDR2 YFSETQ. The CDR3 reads CASSFLAGGMSYEQYF. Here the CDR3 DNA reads TGCGCCAGCAGCTTTCTAGCGGGGGGGATGTCCTACGAGCAGTACTTC.

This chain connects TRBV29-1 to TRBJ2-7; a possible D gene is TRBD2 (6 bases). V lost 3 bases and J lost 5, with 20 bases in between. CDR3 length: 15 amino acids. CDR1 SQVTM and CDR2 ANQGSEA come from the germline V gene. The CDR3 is CSVERGGLGGNEQYF. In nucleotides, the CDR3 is TGCAGCGTTGAGAGGGGCGGGTTGGGGGGTAACGAGCAGTACTTC.

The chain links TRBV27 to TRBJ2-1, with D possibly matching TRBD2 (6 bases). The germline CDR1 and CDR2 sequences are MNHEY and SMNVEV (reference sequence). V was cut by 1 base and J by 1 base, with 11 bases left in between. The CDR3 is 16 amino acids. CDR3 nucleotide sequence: TGTGCCAGCAGTTTATTCCTAGCGAAGTCCTACAATGAGCAGTTCTTC. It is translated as CASSLFLAKSYNEQFF.

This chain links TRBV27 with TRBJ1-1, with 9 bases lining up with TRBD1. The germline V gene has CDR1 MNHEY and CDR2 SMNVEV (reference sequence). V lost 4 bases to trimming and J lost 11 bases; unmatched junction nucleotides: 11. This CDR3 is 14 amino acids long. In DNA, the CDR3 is TGTGCCAGCAGTTCGACAGGGGGAACGGATGGGGCTTTCTTT. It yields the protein CASSSTGGTDGAFF.

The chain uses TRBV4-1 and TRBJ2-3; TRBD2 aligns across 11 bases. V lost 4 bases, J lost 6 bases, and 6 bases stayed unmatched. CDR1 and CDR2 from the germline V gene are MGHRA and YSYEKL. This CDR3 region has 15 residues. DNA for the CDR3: TGCGCCAGCAGCCTTAGCGGGGGGGCAGGGGATACGCAGTATTTT. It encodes CASSLSGGAGDTQYF.

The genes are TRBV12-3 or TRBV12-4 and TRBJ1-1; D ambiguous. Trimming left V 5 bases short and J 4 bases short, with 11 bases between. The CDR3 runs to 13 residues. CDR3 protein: CASSPMGGTEAFF. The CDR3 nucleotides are TGTGCCAGCAGTCCCATGGGAGGCACTGAAGCTTTCTTT.

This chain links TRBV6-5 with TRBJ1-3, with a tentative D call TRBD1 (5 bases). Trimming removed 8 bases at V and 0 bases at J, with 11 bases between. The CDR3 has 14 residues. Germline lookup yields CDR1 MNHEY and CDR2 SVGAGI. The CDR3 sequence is CASHRSLSGNTIYF. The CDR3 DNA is TGTGCCAGCCACAGGAGCCTCTCTGGAAACACCATATATTTT.

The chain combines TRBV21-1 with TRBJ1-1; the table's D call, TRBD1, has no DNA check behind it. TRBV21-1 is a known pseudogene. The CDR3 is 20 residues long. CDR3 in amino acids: CASSKTVIWTGRCYIGEAFF. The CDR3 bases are TGTGCCAGCAGCAAAACGGTGATATGGACAGGGAGGTGTTATATAGGTGAAGCTTTCTTT.

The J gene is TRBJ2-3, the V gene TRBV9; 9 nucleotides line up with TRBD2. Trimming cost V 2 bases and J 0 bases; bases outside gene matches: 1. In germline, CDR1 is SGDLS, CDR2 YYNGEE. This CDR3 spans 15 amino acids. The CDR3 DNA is TGTGCCAGCAGCGTTAGCGGGGGAAGCACAGATACGCAGTATTTT. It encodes CASSVSGGSTDTQYF.